In this sample, the clone carrying this T cell receptor beta chain turned up many times. The data derive from a study of regulatory T cells in long-lasting Graves disease. As to time point: newly diagnosed GD, antithyroid drugs for less than 3 months. PBMCs were the source of the RNA used for TCR sequencing. In each case, Graves' disease was diagnosed per American Thyroid Association guidelines. Library construction for TCR beta used iRepertoire HTBI primers and Arm-PCR of CDR3 regions. TCRdb fed the multiplex PCR reads into MiXCR, producing one record per CDR3 protein. The table includes 450,000 to 600,000 distinct CDR3 sequences, roughly 13% detected once. The CDR3 length is 12 residues. The V end was cut by 5 bases, the J end by 8 bases, with 10 bases between. Separately, the same data were catalogued under a study of T cells in Graves' hyperthyroidism and ophthalmopathy. That paper states: Diagnoses rested on clinical symptoms, serum thyroxine and TRAb, thyroid ultrasound and orbital computed tomography.

The origin of this receptor is a man aged 25-40 years with Graves disease. The sequencing used peripheral blood mononuclear cells (PBMCs), collected at new diagnosis, from a patient treated with antithyroid drugs. The gene calls are TRBV12-3 or TRBV12-4 and TRBJ2-1; D is perhaps TRBD2 (5 bases). As DNA, the CDR3 is TGTGCCAGCAGTAGGACTTCGGATGAGCAGTTCTTC. It codes for CASSRTSDEQFF.